Shown below are 23 T cell receptor beta chains from a single sample sequenced in a study of CD8 T cells in Susac syndrome. About 0.45 to 1 ug RNA was reverse transcribed with random hexamers. TCRdb re-called the immunoSEQ multiplex PCR reads through MiXCR, storing one row per CDR3 protein. The sample shows about 73,000 distinct CDR3 sequences, roughly 94% of them seen only once. The sequenced material came from CD8+ T cells from PBMCs. These receptors came from a human donor with multiple sclerosis.

The V call is TRBV7-2, the J call TRBJ1-2, with D unresolved. Looked up from germline, CDR1 is SGHTA and CDR2 is FQGNSA. This CDR3 spans 14 amino acids. Trimming took off 5 bases at V and 8 bases at J, with 18 bases between the two ends. The CDR3 sequence is CASSPTTDARGYTF. Written as DNA, the CDR3 is TGTGCCAGCAGCCCTACCACAGACGCACGGGGCTACACCTTC. The full variable domain, completed using reference TRBV7-2 and TRBJ1-2, is GAGVSQSPSNKVTEKGKDVELRCDPISGHTALYWYRQSLGQGLEFLIYFQGNSAPDKSGLPSDRFSAERTGGSVSTLTIQRTQQEDSAVYLCASSPTTDARGYTFGSGTRLTVV.

This sequence joins TRBV6-5 and TRBJ2-7; D gene unclear. V was clipped by 2 bases and J by 2 bases, with 10 bases between them. The germline CDR1 and CDR2 sequences are MNHEY and SVGAGI. The CDR3 has 14 residues. In nucleotides, the CDR3 is TGTGCCAGCAGTTACGAGTCCCGGGCCTACGAGCAGTACTTC. As protein: CASSYESRAYEQYF.

This chain connects TRBV29-1 to TRBJ2-1; TRBD2 matches at 13 bases. This CDR3 is built from 17 residues. Trimming took 4 bases from V and 0 from J; bases not matched to a gene: 6. From germline, CDR1 is SQVTM and CDR2 ANQGSEA. This CDR3 is CSVGGLAGDHSYNEQFF. CDR3 nucleotides: TGCAGCGTTGGTGGACTAGCGGGAGATCACTCCTACAATGAGCAGTTCTTC.

The rearrangement joins TRBV7-2 to TRBJ1-2; no firm D call. This CDR3 spans 14 amino acids. V was cut by 3 bases and J by 5 bases, with 13 bases left in between. Germline lookup yields CDR1 SGHTA and CDR2 FQGNSA. The CDR3, as DNA: TGTGCCAGCAGCTTCGCAGGTAGCCGGTATGGCTACACCTTC. Residues: CASSFAGSRYGYTF.

The chain uses TRBV4-1 and TRBJ2-7, with D perhaps matching TRBD1 (6 bases). Germline V lookup: CDR1 MGHRA, CDR2 YSYEKL. CDR3 length equals 14 residues. V lost 1 base, J lost 2 bases, and 9 bases lay in between. CDR3: CASSQAGTTYEQYF. The CDR3 bases are TGCGCCAGCAGCCAAGCCGGGACAACCTACGAGCAGTACTTC.

This rearrangement joins TRBV6-2 or TRBV6-3 to TRBJ2-4, with D possibly being TRBD1 or TRBD2 (6 bases each). This CDR3 is 12 amino acids long. The germline V gene encodes CDR1 MNHEY and CDR2 SVGEGT. The ends were cut back, 10 bases at V and 8 bases at J, with 15 bases in the middle. This chain's CDR3 is CATTGAGDIQYF. The DNA of the CDR3 is TGTGCCACCACGGGGGCTGGAGACATTCAGTACTTC.

The CDR3 DNA sequence: TGCGCCAGCAGCCCGACAGGGACTGGAAACACCATATATTTT. Protein product: CASSPTGTGNTIYF. The chain is built from TRBV5-1 and TRBJ1-3, with TRBD1 matching 7 bases. The CDR3 is 14 amino acids. The V and J ends lost 4 bases and 2 bases, in that order; junction bases with no gene match: 3. Per germline, CDR1 SGHRS and CDR2 YFSETQ.

The rearrangement uses TRBV11-3 and TRBJ2-3; D not resolved. CDR1 and CDR2 from the germline V gene are SGHNT and YENEEA. V lost 0 bases, J lost 6 bases, and 7 bases lay in between. This CDR3 is 13 amino acids long. CDR3 sequence (DNA): TGTGCCAGCAGCTTAGAGGCCCGGGATACGCAGTATTTT. This sequence encodes CASSLEARDTQYF.

This clonotype was seen only once. The rearrangement uses TRBV27 and TRBJ1-5; a weak D match, TRBD1 (6 bases). The CDR3 sequence is 15 residues long. V lost 3 bases to trimming and J lost 0 bases, with 9 bases between them. CDR1 and CDR2 (germline): MNHEY, SMNVEV (reference sequence). DNA for the CDR3: TGTGCCAGCAGTTTGGGGGCCGGTAGCAATCAGCCCCAGCATTTT. Translated: CASSLGAGSNQPQHF.

The chain couples TRBV29-1 to TRBJ1-2, with unresolved D. The CDR3 totals 14 residues. Germline loops: CDR1 SQVTM, CDR2 ANQGSEA. V lost 3 bases, J lost 5 bases, and 16 bases lay in between. The CDR3 coding sequence is TGCAGCGTTGAGGCGGTCTACAGTCTTTATGGCTACACCTTC. Residues: CSVEAVYSLYGYTF.

The chain couples TRBV30 to TRBJ2-1; 13 positions agree with TRBD2. The CDR3 is 12 amino acids. Germline lookup yields CDR1 GTSNPN and CDR2 SVGIG (reference sequence). After removal of 5 bases from V and 8 bases from J, the junction contained 0 bases not matched to a gene. Here the CDR3 reads CAWGLAGDEQFF. The CDR3 DNA sequence: TGTGCCTGGGGACTAGCGGGAGATGAGCAGTTCTTC.

CDR3 nucleotides: TGTGCCAGCAGTGAGCTCCTCTCATACACTGAAGCTTTCTTT. This sequence encodes CASSELLSYTEAFF. V is TRBV2 and J is TRBJ1-1; D not resolved. V shed 3 bases and J shed 3 bases, with 11 bases lying between them. CDR3 size: 14 residues. Germline V gives CDR1 SNHLY, CDR2 FYNNEI.

V is TRBV9 and J is TRBJ2-7; D not certain. CDR1 and CDR2 (germline): SGDLS, YYNGEE. V was shortened by 0 bases and J by 3 bases, with 10 bases between the two germline ends. The CDR3 is 14 residues long. CDR3 DNA sequence: TGTGCCAGCAGCGTAGGGTCGACCGACTACGAGCAGTACTTC. It yields the protein CASSVGSTDYEQYF.

On this clonotype: One end of the junction does not line up with germline, which may come from a read error. V usage is TRBV6-2 or TRBV6-3 and J usage is TRBJ2-2, with a weak D call TRBD1 (6 bases). The CDR3 is 16 residues long. From germline, CDR1 is MNHEY and CDR2 SVGEGT. The CDR3 DNA sequence: TGTGCCAGCAATTACCTAGTGACAGGGAACACCGGGGAGCTGTTTTTT. Protein product: CASNYLVTGNTGELFF.

The chain couples TRBV27 to TRBJ1-1; no clear D. V lost 0 bases, J lost 5 bases, and 7 bases lay in between. Germline lookup yields CDR1 MNHEY and CDR2 SMNVEV (reference sequence). The CDR3 spans 13 residues. CDR3 sequence: CASSLSDFTEAFF. The CDR3 DNA is TGTGCCAGCAGTTTATCGGACTTTACTGAAGCTTTCTTT.

The J gene is TRBJ2-7, the V gene TRBV4-3; D unclear. In germline, CDR1 is LGHNA, CDR2 YSLEER. Trimming took 3 bases from V and 2 from J, leaving 17 bases between them. This CDR3 has 16 residues. CDR3 protein: CASSQNLPRAAYEQYF. The CDR3, as DNA: TGCGCCAGCAGCCAGAATCTCCCAAGGGCGGCCTACGAGCAGTACTTC.

J is TRBJ1-4 and V is TRBV20-1, with a possible D match to TRBD1 (5 bases). The CDR3 extends over 17 amino acids. The germline gives CDR1 DFQATT, CDR2 SNEGSKA (reference sequence). Trimming shortened V by 0 bases and J by 3 bases, and 17 bases separated the two germline ends. The DNA of the CDR3 is TGCAGTGCTAGAGATCAATTCTCGACAGCGCCTAATGAAAAACTGTTTTTT. It yields the protein CSARDQFSTAPNEKLFF.

As DNA, the CDR3 is TGCGCCAGCAGCATAGCGGGAAACACTGAAGCTTTCTTT. Translation: CASSIAGNTEAFF. This chain uses TRBV5-1 with TRBJ1-1; D gene unclear. V lost 4 bases and J lost 2, with 9 bases in between. Germline V lookup: CDR1 SGHRS, CDR2 YFSETQ. The CDR3 contains 13 residues.

The CDR3 loop is CASSTRGQAANTGELFF. The CDR3 nucleotides read TGCGCCAGCAGCACGAGAGGACAGGCTGCGAACACCGGGGAGCTGTTTTTT. The chain carries TRBV5-1 and TRBJ2-2; 7 positions agree with TRBD1. The CDR3 has 17 amino acids. J lost 0 bases, V lost 4 bases, and 9 bases had no gene match. Germline values: CDR1 SGHRS, CDR2 YFSETQ.

This sequence joins TRBV29-1 and TRBJ1-2; tentative D call: TRBD1 (6 bases). The V gene lost 3 bases and the J gene lost 6 bases, with 11 bases spanning the gap. This CDR3 spans 12 amino acids. In germline, CDR1 is SQVTM, CDR2 ANQGSEA. CDR3 region: CSVERGGDGYTF. In DNA, the CDR3 is TGCAGCGTTGAGAGGGGGGGCGATGGCTACACCTTC.

This chain joins TRBV19 and TRBJ2-5; D might be TRBD1 or TRBD2, each matching 6 bases. The CDR3 sequence is 15 residues long. The V end was cut by 6 bases, the J end by 5 bases, with 19 bases between. Germline CDR1 and CDR2: LNHDA and SQIVND (reference sequence). The DNA of the CDR3 is TGTGCCAGTAGAGCCCTCATGGGGGGCGGGGAGACCCAGTACTTC. The encoded protein is CASRALMGGGETQYF.

The gene calls are TRBV7-2 and TRBJ2-1; a weak D match, TRBD1 (6 bases). This CDR3 comprises 16 residues. Germline CDR1 SGHTA, CDR2 FQGNSA. Trimming removed 5 bases from V and 1 base from J, with 15 bases in between. The CDR3 region has the DNA TGTGCCAGCAGCCCGGACAGATTAATATCCTACAATGAGCAGTTCTTC. This gives the protein CASSPDRLISYNEQFF.

The rearrangement joins TRBV6-2 or TRBV6-3 to TRBJ2-6, with 10 bases lining up with TRBD2. This CDR3 contains 16 residues. V trimming: 10 bases; J trimming: 0 bases; junction bases outside the gene matches: 6. Germline V gene lookup returns CDR1 MNHEY and CDR2 SVGEGT. CDR3 DNA sequence: TGTGCCACTGAAGCGGGGGGGAGCTCTGGGGCCAACGTCCTGACTTTC. Translation: CATEAGGSSGANVLTF.